This TCR beta chain was retrieved from a study of metastatic and nonmetastatic thyroid tumors. Study background: The study looked at repertoires side by side in blood and in tumor or nodule tissue from malignant and benign thyroid patients. Study results and limitations: In blood and tumor, TCR beta diversity was reportedly significantly higher in malignant thyroid tumors than in benign nodules.

Patients underwent thyroid surgery, and none had received any treatment before it. Details on this clone: Its antigen is unknown. Different DNA sequences within this sample yield the same CDR3.

CDR1 is SNHLY and CDR2 is FYNNEI in the germline V gene. V was clipped by 6 bases and J by 2 bases, with 20 bases between them. The length of the CDR3 is 16 residues. How the authors handled the data: The authors used CDR3 differences across clinicopathological groups to build a distant-metastasis classifier for papillary thyroid cancer. TCRdb re-analyzed the PCR reads through MiXCR. TCRdb assigned the V and J calls; the authors' analysis was not used. The table shows about 32,000 clones, with over 15% occurring only once. The rearrangement uses TRBV2 and TRBJ2-7, with D maybe TRBD2 (6 bases). Sequences were obtained from blood. The sequence came from a female donor with papillary thyroid cancer or a benign thyroid nodule (not recorded which). Some clones in this sample may be carry-over from other donors' samples. CDR3: CASRGGPGTATYEQYF. In DNA form, the CDR3 reads TGTGCCAGCAGGGGGGGTCCCGGCACAGCTACCTACGAGCAGTACTTC.